A single sample gave rise to the 13 T cell receptor beta chains below, sequenced in a study of blood T cell repertoires in COVID-19. Method: immunoSEQ multiplex PCR; TCRdb's copy keeps in-frame clones and lacks some. The sample records 100,000 to 150,000 clones, roughly 90% being singletons. Specimen: peripheral blood. These receptors were obtained from a man between 65 and 85 years old with active COVID-19.

V is TRBV28 and J is TRBJ1-5; D not resolved. The CDR3 has 12 amino acids. Trimming shortened V by 5 bases and J by 6 bases, and 8 bases separated the two germline ends. Germline V lookup: CDR1 MDHEN, CDR2 SYDVKM. CDR3 nucleotide sequence: TGTGCCAGCAGTATCCCGGGTCAGCCCCAGCATTTT. Translated, it gives CASSIPGQPQHF.

J is TRBJ1-1 and V is TRBV7-9; 7 bases are shared with TRBD1. Germline lookup yields CDR1 SEHNR and CDR2 FQNEAQ (reference sequence). The V segment lost 4 bases and the J segment 4 bases; nucleotides outside the gene matches: 9. CDR3 size: 15 residues. The chain's CDR3 is CASSSKRPGGTEAFF. The CDR3 bases are TGTGCCAGCAGCTCCAAACGCCCAGGGGGCACTGAAGCTTTCTTT.

This sequence joins TRBV6-4 and TRBJ1-5; 8 bases fit TRBD1. Unmatched junction bases numbered 5, after V lost 10 bases and J lost 6 bases. The CDR3 is made up of 12 amino acids. The germline CDR1 and CDR2 sequences are MRHNA and SNTAGT. The CDR3 reads CAKNRGIQPQHF. In DNA form, the CDR3 reads TGTGCCAAGAACAGGGGGATTCAGCCCCAGCATTTT.

This sequence joins TRBV3-1 (or the pseudogene TRBV3-2) and TRBJ2-3; 9 nucleotides align to TRBD2. The V gene end was trimmed by 6 bases and the J gene end by 2 bases; junction bases not matched to a gene: 3. From germline, CDR1 is LGHDT and CDR2 YNNKEL (reference sequence). The CDR3 length is 14 residues. The CDR3 sequence: CASSRLAATDTQYF. The CDR3 bases are TGTGCCAGCAGTCGACTAGCGGCCACAGATACGCAGTATTTT.

This chain joins TRBV6-1 and TRBJ2-3, with D possibly being TRBD2 (5 bases). CDR1 is MNHNS, CDR2 SASEGT, per germline. This CDR3 comprises 17 residues. Trimming took off 3 bases at V and 8 bases at J, with 24 bases between the two ends. The CDR3 region is CASSDPLDVITQATQYF. CDR3 DNA: TGTGCCAGCAGTGACCCACTAGACGTTATTACCCAAGCTACGCAGTATTTT.

Only one count was recorded for this clone. The rearrangement uses TRBV19 and TRBJ2-7; maybe TRBD1 (6 bases). From germline, CDR1 is LNHDA and CDR2 SQIVND (reference sequence). The CDR3 is 13 residues long. Trimming stripped 6 bases from V and 3 bases from J, with 12 bases between. CDR3 DNA sequence: TGTGCCAGTAGAGATAGACAGGACTACGAGCAGTACTTC. Encoded protein: CASRDRQDYEQYF.

V gene TRBV5-1 combines with J gene TRBJ2-1; 10 positions agree with TRBD2. From germline, CDR1 is SGHRS and CDR2 YFSETQ. The CDR3 is made up of 14 amino acids. J lost 10 bases, V lost 7 bases, and 11 bases had no gene match. CDR3 nucleotides: TGCGCCAGCTCCAGACTAGCGGGCATGGAGGAGCAGTTCTTC. Protein: CASSRLAGMEEQFF. The full variable domain, its missing parts supplied by reference TRBV5-1 and TRBJ2-1, is KAGVTQTPRYLIKTRGQQVTLSCSPISGHRSVSWYQQTPGQGLQFLFEYFSETQRNKGNFPGRFSGRQFSNSRSEMNVSTLELGDSALYLCASSRLAGMEEQFFGPGTRLTVL.

This sequence joins TRBV5-1 and TRBJ1-1; TRBD1 is a possible D gene (5 bases). Trimming took off 1 base at V and 5 bases at J, with 12 bases between the two ends. The germline V gene encodes CDR1 SGHRS and CDR2 YFSETQ. CDR3 size: 14 residues. CDR3: CASSLQGRVTEAFF. In nucleotides, the CDR3 is TGCGCCAGCAGCTTGCAAGGCAGGGTTACTGAAGCTTTCTTT.

This chain links TRBV4-1 with TRBJ1-1; D unclear. With 7 bases removed from V and 4 bases from J, the gap between germline ends came to 19 bases. CDR1 and CDR2 from the germline V gene are MGHRA and YSYEKL. The CDR3 is made up of 15 amino acids. The CDR3 DNA reads as TGCGCCAGCATCTCAGGCGGAGGGTACGGCACTGAAGCTTTCTTT. Protein product: CASISGGGYGTEAFF.

This clone was observed a single time. The rearrangement joins TRBV19 to TRBJ1-4; no clear D gene. The CDR3 is 15 amino acids. The V end was cut by 1 base, the J end by 5 bases, with 11 bases between. Germline loops: CDR1 LNHDA, CDR2 SQIVND (reference sequence). In DNA, the CDR3 is TGTGCCAGTAGTATAGGGGCAGGCTCGAATGAAAAACTGTTTTTT. Amino acids: CASSIGAGSNEKLFF.

The chain is built from TRBV30 and TRBJ2-7; D possibly corresponds to TRBD1 (6 bases). Germline V gene lookup returns CDR1 GTSNPN and CDR2 SVGIG (reference sequence). The CDR3 is 13 residues long. The V end was cut by 0 bases, the J end by 4 bases, with 10 bases between. The DNA for the CDR3 is TGTGCCTGGAGTGTACAGCAGGGGTACGAGCAGTACTTC. Translating it yields CAWSVQQGYEQYF.

J is TRBJ2-2 and V is TRBV6-5; D is possibly TRBD2 (5 bases). CDR3 size: 15 residues. Trimming took 2 bases from V and 6 from J, leaving 13 bases between them. Germline CDR1 and CDR2: MNHEY and SVGAGI. CDR3 sequence: CASSYRVAKAGELFF. Written as DNA, the CDR3 is TGTGCCAGCAGTTACAGAGTAGCGAAGGCCGGGGAGCTGTTTTTT.

This rearrangement joins TRBV4-3 to TRBJ1-2; D ambiguous. The germline V and J ends were trimmed by 0 bases and 4 bases, with 9 bases remaining between them. The CDR3 is 14 amino acids. CDR1 LGHNA and CDR2 YSLEER come from the germline V gene. CDR3 in amino acids: CASSQETRLYGYTF. For the CDR3, the DNA is TGCGCCAGCAGCCAAGAAACCAGGCTCTATGGCTACACCTTC.